Each of the 16 T cell receptor beta chains below was sequenced from the same sample in a study of T-cell memory formation after mild COVID-19. Via MiXCR, TCRdb re-called the 5' RACE reads, giving one row per CDR3 protein. The sample contains 350,000 to 500,000 distinct CDR3 sequences, 20% to 30% of which appear only once. The source material was PBMCs or a T cell subset sorted from them (not recorded which). Receptors were obtained from an adult woman who had mild COVID-19 (a few samples of this study predate the infection). Cell type and time point are not known.

This sequence joins TRBV2 and TRBJ1-2, with a tentative D call TRBD1 (6 bases). V was trimmed by 6 bases and J by 6 bases, leaving 14 bases between them. This CDR3 spans 13 amino acids. CDR1 and CDR2 from the germline V gene are SNHLY and FYNNEI. CDR3 nucleotide sequence: TGTGCCAGCAGAGGACAGCCCTACAATGGCTACACCTTC. Translation gives CASRGQPYNGYTF.

The sample holds a few counts of this clonotype. The genes are TRBV6-6 and TRBJ2-7; possibly TRBD1 for D (5 bases). V lost 0 bases and J 7 bases, leaving 7 bases between the germline ends. Per the germline V gene, CDR1 is MNHNY and CDR2 is SVGAGI (reference sequence). The CDR3 runs to 12 residues. CDR3 nucleotides: TGTGCCAGCAGTTACTCGGGGCGAGAGCAGTACTTC. As protein: CASSYSGREQYF.

This clonotype has just a few counts. The CDR3 loop reads CASSERRSIVETQYF. Written as DNA, the CDR3 is TGTGCCAGCAGCGAGCGAAGGAGTATCGTGGAGACCCAGTACTTC. This chain uses TRBV5-6 with TRBJ2-5, with D unclear. The V end lost 4 bases, the J end lost 5 bases, and 18 bases lay between the germline ends. The CDR3 loop spans 15 amino acids. Germline CDR1 and CDR2: SGHDT and YYEEEE.

In its sample, this clonotype was seen a few times. The chain is built from TRBV19 and TRBJ2-7; 9 bases agree with TRBD1. The germline V gene has CDR1 LNHDA and CDR2 SQIVND (reference sequence). The CDR3 extends over 15 amino acids. J lost 1 base, V lost 1 base, and 2 bases had no gene match. The CDR3 DNA sequence: TGTGCCAGTAGTATAGCCGGGACAGGGTCCTACGAGCAGTACTTC. Translation gives CASSIAGTGSYEQYF.

The genes are TRBV12-3 or TRBV12-4 and TRBJ1-1; no reliable D call. The germline V and J ends were trimmed by 4 bases and 4 bases, with 10 bases remaining between them. The CDR3 is made up of 13 amino acids. CDR3 region: CASSSHESTEAFF. In nucleotides, the CDR3 is TGTGCCAGCAGTTCCCACGAGTCCACTGAAGCTTTCTTT.

This chain connects TRBV20-1 to TRBJ1-1, with D possibly being TRBD1 (6 bases). Per germline, CDR1 DFQATT and CDR2 SNEGSKA (reference sequence). This CDR3 spans 15 amino acids. V was pared by 1 base and J by 0 bases, with 12 bases between. CDR3 coding DNA: TGCAGTGCTAGAGTGGAGGGGGAAATGAACACTGAAGCTTTCTTT. It encodes CSARVEGEMNTEAFF.

The sample holds many counts of this clonotype. The chain links TRBV12-3 or TRBV12-4 to TRBJ2-3, with D hard to call. The CDR3 spans 14 residues. V lost 2 bases, J lost 2 bases, and 8 bases lay in between. In DNA form, the CDR3 reads TGTGCCAGCAGTTTAAGCCAGTACACAGATACGCAGTATTTT. Encoded protein: CASSLSQYTDTQYF.

The genes are TRBV4-2 and TRBJ2-5; TRBD1 aligns across 9 bases. The trim removed 0 bases at V and 4 bases at J, leaving 9 bases unmatched. Germline values: CDR1 LGHNA, CDR2 YNFKEQ. This CDR3 is 17 amino acids long. This CDR3 is CASSQDTGGQGRETQYF. The CDR3 region has the DNA TGTGCCAGCAGCCAAGATACGGGCGGACAGGGGAGAGAGACCCAGTACTTC.

The chain employs TRBV7-2 and TRBJ1-3; 7 bases align to TRBD1. The CDR3 spans 16 residues. The trim removed 3 bases at V and 2 bases at J, leaving 7 bases unmatched. The germline V gene has CDR1 SGHTA and CDR2 FQGNSA. The CDR3 spells CASSFGAGGAGNTIYF. CDR3 bases: TGTGCCAGCAGCTTTGGAGCAGGGGGGGCTGGAAACACCATATATTTT. Drawing the rest from reference TRBV7-2 and TRBJ1-3, the complete variable domain is GAGVSQSPSNKVTEKGKDVELRCDPISGHTALYWYRQSLGQGLEFLIYFQGNSAPDKSGLPSDRFSAERTGGSVSTLTIQRTQQEDSAVYLCASSFGAGGAGNTIYFGEGSWLTVV.

The chain carries TRBV20-1 and TRBJ2-6, with 7 nucleotides matching TRBD1. The germline V gene has CDR1 DFQATT and CDR2 SNEGSKA (reference sequence). V was pared by 1 base and J by 0 bases, with 15 bases of the junction left unmatched. The CDR3 runs to 20 residues. In DNA form, the CDR3 reads TGCAGTGCTAGAGTGCCTGCGACAGGGCCTGCAATCTCTGGGGCCAACGTCCTGACTTTC. Amino acids: CSARVPATGPAISGANVLTF.

This clonotype was seen a handful of times. J is TRBJ2-2 and V is TRBV7-6; 8 bases align to TRBD1. The germline gives CDR1 SGHVS, CDR2 FNYEAQ. V shed 5 bases, J shed 7 bases, and the junction held 9 bases outside the gene matches. This CDR3 has 15 amino acids. The CDR3 loop is CASSDLTGAGGELFF. The CDR3 nucleotides are TGTGCCAGCAGCGACTTGACAGGGGCTGGCGGGGAGCTGTTTTTT.

This clonotype appeared a few times. This rearrangement joins TRBV20-1 to TRBJ2-7; 13 bases align to TRBD2. This CDR3 contains 15 residues. Germline V gene sequence: CDR1 DFQATT, CDR2 SNEGSKA (reference sequence). The trim removed 1 base at V and 2 bases at J, leaving 2 bases unmatched. The CDR3 DNA follows: TGCAGTGCTAGAGTACTAGCGGGAGGGACCTACGAGCAGTACTTC. Protein product: CSARVLAGGTYEQYF.

Only a few counts were recorded for this clonotype. V is TRBV7-2 and J is TRBJ2-3; the D is unclear. From germline, CDR1 is SGHTA and CDR2 FQGNSA. The CDR3 covers 15 residues. V was trimmed by 4 bases and J by 2 bases, leaving 13 bases between them. CDR3 protein: CASSSDTPHTDTQYF. The CDR3 DNA reads as TGTGCCAGCAGCTCTGATACCCCCCACACAGATACGCAGTATTTT. Drawing the rest from reference TRBV7-2 and TRBJ2-3, the complete variable domain is GAGVSQSPSNKVTEKGKDVELRCDPISGHTALYWYRQSLGQGLEFLIYFQGNSAPDKSGLPSDRFSAERTGGSVSTLTIQRTQQEDSAVYLCASSSDTPHTDTQYFGPGTRLTVL.

The sample holds a few counts of this clonotype. The chain links TRBV29-1 to TRBJ1-2; D gene ambiguous. Per the germline V gene, CDR1 is SQVTM and CDR2 is ANQGSEA. Trimming took off 4 bases at V and 3 bases at J, with 12 bases between the two ends. This CDR3 has 13 residues. The CDR3 protein is CSVATGEDYGYTF. The CDR3 DNA follows: TGCAGCGTTGCAACCGGGGAGGACTATGGCTACACCTTC.

The chain links TRBV5-1 to TRBJ2-7; 10 bases are a match to TRBD1. Per germline, CDR1 SGHRS and CDR2 YFSETQ. J lost 5 bases, V lost 2 bases, and 1 base had no gene match. The CDR3 has 13 amino acids. The CDR3 bases are TGCGCCAGCAGCTTCGGGACAGGGGACGAGCAGTACTTC. Its translation is CASSFGTGDEQYF.

This clonotype was picked up many times. The gene calls are TRBV7-3 and TRBJ1-6; tentatively, D is TRBD1 (5 bases). Trimming stripped 5 bases from V and 7 bases from J, with 12 bases between. Germline assignment: CDR1 SGHTA and CDR2 FQGTGA. CDR3 size: 14 residues. The CDR3 sequence is CASSPRGGNSPLHF. The CDR3, as DNA: TGTGCCAGCAGCCCCCGGGGGGGGAATTCACCCCTCCACTTT.